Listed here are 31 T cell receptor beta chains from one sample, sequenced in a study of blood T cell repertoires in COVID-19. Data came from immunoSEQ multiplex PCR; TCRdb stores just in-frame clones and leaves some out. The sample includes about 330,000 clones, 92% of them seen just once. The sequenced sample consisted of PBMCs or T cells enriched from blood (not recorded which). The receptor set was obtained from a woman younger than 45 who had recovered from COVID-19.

The CDR3 is CASSSSGGSHLNNEQFF. CDR3 in DNA: TGTGCCAGCAGTTCTAGCGGGGGATCCCACCTAAACAATGAGCAGTTCTTC. V usage is TRBV5-5 and J usage is TRBJ2-1, with TRBD2 matching over 10 bases. Trimming took 5 bases from V and 5 from J; bases not matched to a gene: 13. This CDR3 has 17 residues. Germline-derived CDR1 and CDR2 are SGHKS and YYEKEE (reference sequence).

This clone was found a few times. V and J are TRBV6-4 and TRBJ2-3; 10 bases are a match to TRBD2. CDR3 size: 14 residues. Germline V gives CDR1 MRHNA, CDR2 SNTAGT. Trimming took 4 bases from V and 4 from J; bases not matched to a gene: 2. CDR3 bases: TGTGCCAGCAGTGTAGCGGGGGGCCCAGATACGCAGTATTTT. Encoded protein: CASSVAGGPDTQYF.

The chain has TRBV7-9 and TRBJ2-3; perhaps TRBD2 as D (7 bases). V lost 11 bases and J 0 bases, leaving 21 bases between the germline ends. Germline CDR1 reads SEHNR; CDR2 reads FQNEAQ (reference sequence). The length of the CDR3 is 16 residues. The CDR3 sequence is CASFPGGGGSTDTQYF. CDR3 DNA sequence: TGTGCCTCTTTTCCTGGGGGGGGCGGGAGCACAGATACGCAGTATTTT.

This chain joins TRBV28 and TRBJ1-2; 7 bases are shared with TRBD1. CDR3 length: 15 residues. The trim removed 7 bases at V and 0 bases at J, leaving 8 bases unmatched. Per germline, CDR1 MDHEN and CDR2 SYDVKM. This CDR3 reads CASTITGQANYGYTF. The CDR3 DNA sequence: TGTGCCAGCACCATCACCGGACAGGCTAACTATGGCTACACCTTC.

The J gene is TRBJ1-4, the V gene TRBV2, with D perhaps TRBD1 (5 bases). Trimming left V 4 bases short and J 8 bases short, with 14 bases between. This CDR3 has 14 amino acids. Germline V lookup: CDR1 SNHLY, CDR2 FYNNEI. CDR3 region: CASSGRQGSEKLFF. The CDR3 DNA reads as TGTGCCAGCAGTGGACGGCAGGGTTCCGAAAAACTGTTTTTT.

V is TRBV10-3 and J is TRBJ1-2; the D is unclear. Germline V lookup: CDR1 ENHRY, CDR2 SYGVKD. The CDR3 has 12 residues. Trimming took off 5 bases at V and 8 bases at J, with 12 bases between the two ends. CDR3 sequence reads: CAISQGTGGYTF. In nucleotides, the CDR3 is TGTGCCATCAGTCAAGGAACGGGAGGCTACACCTTC.

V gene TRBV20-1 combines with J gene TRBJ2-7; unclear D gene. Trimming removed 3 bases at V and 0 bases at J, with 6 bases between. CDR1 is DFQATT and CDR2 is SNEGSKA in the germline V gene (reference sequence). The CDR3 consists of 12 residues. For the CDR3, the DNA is TGCAGTGCTAGTCCCGGCTCCTACGAGCAGTACTTC. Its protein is CSASPGSYEQYF.

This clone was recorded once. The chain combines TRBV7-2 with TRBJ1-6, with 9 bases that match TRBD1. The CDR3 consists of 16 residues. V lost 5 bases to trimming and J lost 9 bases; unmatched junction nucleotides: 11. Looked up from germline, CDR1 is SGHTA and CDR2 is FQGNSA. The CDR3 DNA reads TGTGCCAGCAGCCCCGGGACAGGGTCAGAAACTTCACCCCTCCACTTT. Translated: CASSPGTGSETSPLHF.

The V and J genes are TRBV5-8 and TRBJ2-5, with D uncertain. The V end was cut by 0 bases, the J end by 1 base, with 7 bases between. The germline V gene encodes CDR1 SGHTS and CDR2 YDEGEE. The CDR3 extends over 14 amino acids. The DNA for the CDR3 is TGTGCCAGCAGCTTGGACAGAACCCAAGAGACCCAGTACTTC. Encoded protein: CASSLDRTQETQYF.

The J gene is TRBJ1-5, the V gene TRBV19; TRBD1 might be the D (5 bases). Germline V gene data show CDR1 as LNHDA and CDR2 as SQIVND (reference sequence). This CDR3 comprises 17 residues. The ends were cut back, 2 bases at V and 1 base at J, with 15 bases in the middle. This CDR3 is CASSIMSGKGSNQPQHF. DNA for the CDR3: TGTGCCAGTAGTATAATGTCAGGGAAAGGGAGCAATCAGCCCCAGCATTTT.

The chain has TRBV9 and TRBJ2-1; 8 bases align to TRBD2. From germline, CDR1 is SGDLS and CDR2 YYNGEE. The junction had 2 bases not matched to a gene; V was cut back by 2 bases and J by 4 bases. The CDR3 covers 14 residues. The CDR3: CASSVTSGYNEQFF. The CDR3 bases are TGTGCCAGCAGCGTCACTAGCGGTTACAATGAGCAGTTCTTC.

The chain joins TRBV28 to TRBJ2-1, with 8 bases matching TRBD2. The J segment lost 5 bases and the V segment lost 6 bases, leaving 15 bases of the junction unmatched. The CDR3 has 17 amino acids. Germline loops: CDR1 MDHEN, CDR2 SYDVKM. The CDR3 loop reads CASRPFLVAGPNNEQFF. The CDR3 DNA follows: TGTGCCAGCAGGCCGTTTTTGGTAGCGGGGCCTAACAATGAGCAGTTCTTC. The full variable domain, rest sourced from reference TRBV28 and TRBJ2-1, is DVKVTQSSRYLVKRTGEKVFLECVQDMDHENMFWYRQDPGLGLRLIYFSYDVKMKEKGDIPEGYSVSREKKERFSLILESASTNQTSMYLCASRPFLVAGPNNEQFFGPGTRLTVL.

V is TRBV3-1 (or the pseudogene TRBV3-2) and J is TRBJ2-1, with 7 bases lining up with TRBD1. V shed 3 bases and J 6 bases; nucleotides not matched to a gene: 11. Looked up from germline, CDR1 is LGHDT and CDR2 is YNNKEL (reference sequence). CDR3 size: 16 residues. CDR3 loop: CASSHRQGVKSNEQFF. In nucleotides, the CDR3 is TGTGCCAGCAGCCACCGACAGGGCGTTAAGAGCAATGAGCAGTTCTTC.

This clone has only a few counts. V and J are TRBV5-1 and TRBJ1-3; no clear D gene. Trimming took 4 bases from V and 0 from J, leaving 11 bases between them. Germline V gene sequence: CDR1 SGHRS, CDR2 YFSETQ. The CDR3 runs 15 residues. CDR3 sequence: CASSRDGGSGNTIYF. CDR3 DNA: TGCGCCAGCAGCCGAGACGGAGGCTCTGGAAACACCATATATTTT.

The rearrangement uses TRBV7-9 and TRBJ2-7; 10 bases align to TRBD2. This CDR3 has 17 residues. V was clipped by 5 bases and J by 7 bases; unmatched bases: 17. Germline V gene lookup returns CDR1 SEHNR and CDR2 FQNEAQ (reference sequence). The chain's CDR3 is CASSTPKGGAGGREQYF. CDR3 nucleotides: TGTGCCAGCAGCACCCCGAAGGGTGGAGCGGGGGGGCGAGAGCAGTACTTC.

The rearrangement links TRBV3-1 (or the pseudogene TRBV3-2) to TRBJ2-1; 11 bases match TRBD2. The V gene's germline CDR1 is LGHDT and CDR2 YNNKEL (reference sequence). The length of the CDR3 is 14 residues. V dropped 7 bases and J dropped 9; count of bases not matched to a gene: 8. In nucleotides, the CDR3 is TGTGCCAGCAATGTAGCGGGAGGGTCTGGTGAGCAGTTCTTC. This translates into CASNVAGGSGEQFF.

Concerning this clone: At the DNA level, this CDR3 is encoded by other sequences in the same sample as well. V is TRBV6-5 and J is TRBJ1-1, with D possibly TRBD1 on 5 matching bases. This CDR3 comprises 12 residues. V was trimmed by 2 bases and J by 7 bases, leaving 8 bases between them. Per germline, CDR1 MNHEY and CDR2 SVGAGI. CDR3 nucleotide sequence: TGTGCCAGCAGTTACGGGGGGGGTGAAGCTTTCTTT. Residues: CASSYGGGEAFF.

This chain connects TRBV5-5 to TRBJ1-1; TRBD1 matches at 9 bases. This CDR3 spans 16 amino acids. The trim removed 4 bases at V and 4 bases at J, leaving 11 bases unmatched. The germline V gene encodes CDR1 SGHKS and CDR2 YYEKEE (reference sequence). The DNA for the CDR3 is TGTGCCAGCAGCATCCGGGACAGGGTCATTGGCACTGAAGCTTTCTTT. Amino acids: CASSIRDRVIGTEAFF.

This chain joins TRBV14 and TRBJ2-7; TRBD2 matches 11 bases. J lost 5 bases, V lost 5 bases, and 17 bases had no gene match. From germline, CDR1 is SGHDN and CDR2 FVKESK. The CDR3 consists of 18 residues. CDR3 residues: CASSSSLLGTSGIHEQYF. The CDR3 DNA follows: TGTGCCAGCAGCTCAAGCTTGTTGGGGACTAGCGGCATTCACGAGCAGTACTTC.

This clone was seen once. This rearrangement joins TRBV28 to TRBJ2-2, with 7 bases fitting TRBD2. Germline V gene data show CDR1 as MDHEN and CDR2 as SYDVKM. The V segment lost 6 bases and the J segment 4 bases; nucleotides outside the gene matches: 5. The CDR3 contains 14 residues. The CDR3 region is CASRVLATTGELFF. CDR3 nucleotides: TGTGCCAGCAGAGTACTAGCGACCACCGGGGAGCTGTTTTTT. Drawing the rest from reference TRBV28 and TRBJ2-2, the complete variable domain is DVKVTQSSRYLVKRTGEKVFLECVQDMDHENMFWYRQDPGLGLRLIYFSYDVKMKEKGDIPEGYSVSREKKERFSLILESASTNQTSMYLCASRVLATTGELFFGEGSRLTVL.

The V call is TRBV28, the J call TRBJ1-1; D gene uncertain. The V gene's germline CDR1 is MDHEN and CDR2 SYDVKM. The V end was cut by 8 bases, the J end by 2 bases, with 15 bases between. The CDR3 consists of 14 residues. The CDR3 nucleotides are TGTGCCAGCGCCACCCCCCCAGTTAACACTGAAGCTTTCTTT. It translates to CASATPPVNTEAFF.

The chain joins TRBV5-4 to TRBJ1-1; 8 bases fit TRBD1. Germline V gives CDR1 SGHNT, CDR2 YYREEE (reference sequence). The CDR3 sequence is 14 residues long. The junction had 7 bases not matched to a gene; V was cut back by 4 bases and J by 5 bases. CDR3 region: CASSRTGFRTEAFF. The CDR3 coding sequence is TGTGCCAGCAGCCGGACAGGGTTCAGGACTGAAGCTTTCTTT. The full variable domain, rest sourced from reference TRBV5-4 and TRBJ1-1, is ETGVTQSPTHLIKTRGQQVTLRCSSQSGHNTVSWYQQALGQGPQFIFQYYREEENGRGNFPPRFSGLQFPNYSSELNVNALELDDSALYLCASSRTGFRTEAFFGQGTRLTVV.

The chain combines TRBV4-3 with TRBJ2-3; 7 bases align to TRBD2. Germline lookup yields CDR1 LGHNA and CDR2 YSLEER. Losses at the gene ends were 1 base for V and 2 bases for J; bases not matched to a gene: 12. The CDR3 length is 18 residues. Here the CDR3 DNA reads TGCGCCAGCAGCCAAGGGACTAGAGGGGCGGCAGCCACAGATACGCAGTATTTT. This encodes CASSQGTRGAAATDTQYF.

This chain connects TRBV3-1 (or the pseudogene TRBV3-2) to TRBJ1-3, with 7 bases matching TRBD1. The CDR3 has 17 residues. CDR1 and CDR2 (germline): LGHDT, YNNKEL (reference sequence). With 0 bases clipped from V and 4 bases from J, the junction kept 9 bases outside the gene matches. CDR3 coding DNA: TGTGCCAGCAGCCAAGACACAGGGGAAGGAGTCGGAAACACCATATATTTT. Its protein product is CASSQDTGEGVGNTIYF.

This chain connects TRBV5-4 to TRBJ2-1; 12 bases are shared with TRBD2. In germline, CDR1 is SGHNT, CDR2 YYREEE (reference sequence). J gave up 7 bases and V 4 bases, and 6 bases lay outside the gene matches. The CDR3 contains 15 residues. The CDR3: CASSPRTSGTNEQFF. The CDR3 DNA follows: TGTGCCAGCAGCCCGAGGACTAGCGGGACGAATGAGCAGTTCTTC.

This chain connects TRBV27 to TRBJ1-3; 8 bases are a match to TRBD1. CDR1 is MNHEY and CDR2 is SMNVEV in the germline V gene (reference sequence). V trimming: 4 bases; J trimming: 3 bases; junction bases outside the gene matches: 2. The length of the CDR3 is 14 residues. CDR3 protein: CASSSGQDGNTIYF. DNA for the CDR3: TGTGCCAGCAGTTCGGGACAGGATGGAAACACCATATATTTT.

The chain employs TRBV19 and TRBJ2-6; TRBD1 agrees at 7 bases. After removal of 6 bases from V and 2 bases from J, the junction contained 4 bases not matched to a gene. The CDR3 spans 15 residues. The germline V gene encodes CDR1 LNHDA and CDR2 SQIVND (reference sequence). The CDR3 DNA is TGTGCCAGTAGGCCGGGACAGCCTGGGGCCAACGTCCTGACTTTC. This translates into CASRPGQPGANVLTF.

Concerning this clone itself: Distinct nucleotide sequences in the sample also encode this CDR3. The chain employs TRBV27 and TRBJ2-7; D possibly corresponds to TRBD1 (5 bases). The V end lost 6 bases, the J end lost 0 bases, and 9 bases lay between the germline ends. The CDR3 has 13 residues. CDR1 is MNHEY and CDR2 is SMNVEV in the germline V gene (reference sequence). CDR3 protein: CASSSRVSYEQYF. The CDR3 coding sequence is TGTGCCAGCAGCAGCAGGGTCTCCTACGAGCAGTACTTC.

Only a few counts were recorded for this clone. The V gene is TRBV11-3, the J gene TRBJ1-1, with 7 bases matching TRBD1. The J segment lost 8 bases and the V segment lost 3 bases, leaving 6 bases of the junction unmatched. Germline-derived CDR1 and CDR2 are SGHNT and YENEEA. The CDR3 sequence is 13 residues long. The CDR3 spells CASSFNRGQEAFF. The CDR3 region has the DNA TGTGCCAGCAGCTTTAACAGGGGTCAAGAAGCTTTCTTT.

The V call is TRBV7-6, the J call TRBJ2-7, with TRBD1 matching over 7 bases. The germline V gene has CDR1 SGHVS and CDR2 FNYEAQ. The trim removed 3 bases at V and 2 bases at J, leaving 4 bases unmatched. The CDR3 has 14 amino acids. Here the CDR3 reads CASSFGTGAYEQYF. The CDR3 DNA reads TGTGCCAGCAGCTTCGGCACAGGGGCCTACGAGCAGTACTTC.

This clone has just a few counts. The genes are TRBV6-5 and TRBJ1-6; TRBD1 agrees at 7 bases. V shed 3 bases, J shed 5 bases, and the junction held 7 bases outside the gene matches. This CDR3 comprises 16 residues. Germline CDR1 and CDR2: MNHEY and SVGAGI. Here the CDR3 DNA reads TGTGCCAGCAGTTATTTGGACAGGCCGAATAATTCACCCCTCCACTTT. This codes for CASSYLDRPNNSPLHF.